This T cell receptor beta chain was obtained from a study of PD-1 blockade in classical Hodgkin lymphoma. On the study more broadly: It was nivolumab at 3 mg/kg, given intravenously every 2 weeks, that patients received. Study results and limitations: Whoever responded completely had baseline diversity much like that seen in newly diagnosed patients. The study found that TCR diversity rose significantly by C4D1 in CD4+ but not CD8+ cells. Compared with healthy donors, newly diagnosed patients reportedly showed lower baseline TCR diversity.

As for this clone: The antigen is unknown.

There was relapse after autologous stem cell transplantation in every patient, and there was variation in brentuximab vedotin exposure. Assay: immunoSEQ multiplex PCR; the TCRdb copy retains only in-frame clones and omits some. The sample holds more than 25,000 clones, 70% seen once. V was pared by 5 bases and J by 2 bases, with 13 bases between. Germline loops: CDR1 SGHRS, CDR2 YFSETQ. The CDR3 spans 14 residues. The sample in question was peripheral blood mononuclear cells (PBMCs), obtained before the second cycle of nivolumab. The sequence came from a human donor with classical Hodgkin lymphoma. V gene TRBV5-1 combines with J gene TRBJ1-2, with D tentatively TRBD1 (6 bases). The CDR3 bases are TGCGCCAGCAGTCAGGGGCCAACGAACTATGGCTACACCTTC. Residues: CASSQGPTNYGYTF.